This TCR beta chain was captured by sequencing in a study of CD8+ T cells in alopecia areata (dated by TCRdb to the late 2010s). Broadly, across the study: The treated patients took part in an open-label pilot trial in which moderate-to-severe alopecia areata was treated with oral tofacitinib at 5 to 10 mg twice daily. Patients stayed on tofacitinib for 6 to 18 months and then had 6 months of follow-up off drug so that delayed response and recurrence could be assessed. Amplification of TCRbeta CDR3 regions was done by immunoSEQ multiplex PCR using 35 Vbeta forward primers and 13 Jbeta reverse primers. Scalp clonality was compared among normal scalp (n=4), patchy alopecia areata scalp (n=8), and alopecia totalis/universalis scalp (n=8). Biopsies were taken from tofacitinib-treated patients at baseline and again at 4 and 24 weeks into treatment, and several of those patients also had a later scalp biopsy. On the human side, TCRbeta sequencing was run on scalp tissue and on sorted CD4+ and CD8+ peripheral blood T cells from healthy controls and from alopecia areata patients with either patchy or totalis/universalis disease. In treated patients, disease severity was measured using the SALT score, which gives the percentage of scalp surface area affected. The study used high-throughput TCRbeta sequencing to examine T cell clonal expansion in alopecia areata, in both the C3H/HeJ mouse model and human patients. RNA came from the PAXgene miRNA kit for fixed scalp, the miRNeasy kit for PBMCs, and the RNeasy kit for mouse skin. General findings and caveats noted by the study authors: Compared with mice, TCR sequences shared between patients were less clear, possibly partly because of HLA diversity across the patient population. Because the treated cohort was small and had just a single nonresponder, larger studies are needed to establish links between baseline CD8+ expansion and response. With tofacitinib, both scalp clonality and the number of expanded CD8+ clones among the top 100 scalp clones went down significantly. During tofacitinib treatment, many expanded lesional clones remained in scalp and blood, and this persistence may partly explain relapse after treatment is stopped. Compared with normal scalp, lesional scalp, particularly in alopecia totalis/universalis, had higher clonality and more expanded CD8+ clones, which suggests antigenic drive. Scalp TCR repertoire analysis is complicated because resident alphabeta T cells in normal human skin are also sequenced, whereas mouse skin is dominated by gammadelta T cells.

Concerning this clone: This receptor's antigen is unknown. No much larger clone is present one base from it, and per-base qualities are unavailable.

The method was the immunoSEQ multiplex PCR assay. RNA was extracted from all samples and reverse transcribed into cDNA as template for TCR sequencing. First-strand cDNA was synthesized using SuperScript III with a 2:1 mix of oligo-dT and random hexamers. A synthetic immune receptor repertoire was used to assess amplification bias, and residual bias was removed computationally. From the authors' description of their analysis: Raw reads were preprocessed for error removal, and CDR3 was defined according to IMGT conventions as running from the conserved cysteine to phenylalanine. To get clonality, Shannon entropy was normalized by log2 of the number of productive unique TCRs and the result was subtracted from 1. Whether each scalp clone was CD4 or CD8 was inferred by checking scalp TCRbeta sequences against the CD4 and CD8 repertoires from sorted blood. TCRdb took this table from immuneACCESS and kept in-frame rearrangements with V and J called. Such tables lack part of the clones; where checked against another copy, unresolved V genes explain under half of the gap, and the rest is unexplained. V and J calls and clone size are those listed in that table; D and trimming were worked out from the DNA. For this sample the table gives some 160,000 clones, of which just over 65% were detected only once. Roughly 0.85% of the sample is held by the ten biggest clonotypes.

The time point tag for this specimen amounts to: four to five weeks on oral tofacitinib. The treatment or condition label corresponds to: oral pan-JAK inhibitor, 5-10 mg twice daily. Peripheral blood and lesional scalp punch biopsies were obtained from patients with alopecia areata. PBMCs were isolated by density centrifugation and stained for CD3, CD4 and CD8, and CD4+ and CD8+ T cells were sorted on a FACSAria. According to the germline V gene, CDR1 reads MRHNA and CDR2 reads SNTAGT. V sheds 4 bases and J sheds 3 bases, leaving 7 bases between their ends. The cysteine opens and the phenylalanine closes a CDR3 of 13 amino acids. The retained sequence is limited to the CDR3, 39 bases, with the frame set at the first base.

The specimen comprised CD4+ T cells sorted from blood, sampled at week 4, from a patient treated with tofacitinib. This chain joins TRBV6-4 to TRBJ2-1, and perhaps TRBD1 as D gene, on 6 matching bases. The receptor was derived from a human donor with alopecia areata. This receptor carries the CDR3 CASSGDNYNEQFF. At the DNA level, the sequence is TGTGCCAGCAGTGGGGACAACTACAATGAGCAGTTCTTC.